Listed here is a single TCR beta chain. Its antigen is unknown. This specimen belongs to a study of identifying expanded T cells in peripheral blood. General study points: About 1.2 clones differed between technical replicates, versus roughly 16 and 20 over time. Variance in clone template counts between roughly two-week samples significantly increased with total template count across all healthy donors.

Healthy donors had no documented immune events, such as infections, while sampled. The CDR3 consists of 16 residues. In germline, CDR1 is MNHNY, CDR2 SVGAGI (reference sequence). V lost 2 bases, J lost 5 bases, and 9 bases stayed unmatched. Here immunoSEQ multiplex PCR was the method, and the copy in TCRdb shows in-frame clones only, minus some. The table records 90,000 to 95,000 clones, roughly 87% of them present only once. The TCR originated in a person aged 18 to 70 in good health. The sequencing input was blood. The chain uses TRBV6-6 and TRBJ2-1; the match to TRBD2 covers 7 bases. CDR3 DNA sequence: TGTGCCAGCAGTTACCGGCGGGGGATCGTAAACAATGAGCAGTTCTTC. Residues: CASSYRRGIVNNEQFF.